The source of this T cell receptor beta chain is a study of cytomegalovirus exposure and HLA in healthy donors. Study-wide results and caveats: The classifier reportedly diagnosed cytomegalovirus status with high sensitivity and specificity. Later findings reportedly placed an Asian-associated ancestry cluster below the approximately 670-donor mean for N-insertions.

Trimming at V came to 4 bases and at J to 8 bases, leaving 6 bases not matched to a gene. The germline V gene encodes CDR1 SGHDN and CDR2 FVKESK. The CDR3 covers 13 residues. Turning to this clone: Its antigen is undetermined.

This PCR relied on a set of 60 Vbeta primers and 13 Jbeta primers. Assay used: immunoSEQ multiplex PCR; TCRdb lists only in-frame clones, some missing. Of 120,000 or so clones listed, over 75% are singletons. V gene TRBV14 combines with J gene TRBJ1-2, with 8 bases lining up with TRBD1. The clonotype originates from a man aged 18 to 35 in good health and CMV-seropositive. Specimen: PBMCs. CDR3 amino acids: CASSPDRGSGYTF. The DNA of the CDR3 is TGTGCCAGCAGCCCAGACAGGGGAAGCGGCTACACCTTC.